These 23 T cell receptor beta chains originate from one sample sequenced in a study of cytomegalovirus exposure and HLA in healthy donors. The PCR employed 60 Vbeta primers together with 13 Jbeta primers. The table came from immunoSEQ multiplex PCR; TCRdb's copy has only in-frame clones and leaves some out. This sample has 75,000 to 95,000 clones; less than 65% occur once, and the top ten carry about 6.7%. Source material: PBMCs. The receptors here all came from a woman in her twenties or thirties in good health and CMV-seronegative.

This rearrangement joins TRBV6-5 to TRBJ1-2; 7 nucleotides align to TRBD1. This CDR3 has 12 amino acids. CDR1 is MNHEY and CDR2 is SVGAGI in the germline V gene. V dropped 10 bases and J dropped 5; count of bases not matched to a gene: 7. DNA of the CDR3: TGTGCCACCGGCCGGGACAGATATGGCTACACCTTC. Amino acid sequence: CATGRDRYGYTF.

V usage is TRBV5-1 and J usage is TRBJ2-5, with 11 bases identical to TRBD2. This CDR3 has 17 residues. V shed 1 base, J shed 1 base, and the junction held 6 bases outside the gene matches. CDR1 and CDR2 from the germline V gene are SGHRS and YFSETQ. CDR3: CASSLTGTSGLQETQYF. The DNA of the CDR3 is TGCGCCAGCAGCTTGACGGGGACTAGCGGTCTCCAAGAGACCCAGTACTTC.

The chain carries TRBV5-1 and TRBJ2-5; 8 bases agree with TRBD1. The V segment lost 0 bases and the J segment 6 bases; nucleotides outside the gene matches: 10. CDR3 length equals 16 residues. CDR1 SGHRS and CDR2 YFSETQ come from the germline V gene. The CDR3 reads CASSLAETGAAKTQYF. The CDR3 nucleotides are TGCGCCAGCAGCTTGGCCGAGACAGGGGCTGCAAAGACCCAGTACTTC.

This chain joins TRBV10-1 and TRBJ1-4, with TRBD1 matching 7 bases. The CDR3 runs 16 residues. The germline V gene encodes CDR1 WNHNN and CDR2 SYGVQD (reference sequence). V dropped 10 bases and J dropped 0; count of bases not matched to a gene: 11. In DNA, the CDR3 is TGCGCCATCTCGGACAGGAGGGGCACAACTAATGAAAAACTGTTTTTT. It translates to CAISDRRGTTNEKLFF.

J is TRBJ2-7 and V is TRBV2; 10 bases align to TRBD2. Trimming at V came to 6 bases and at J to 3 bases, leaving 5 bases not matched to a gene. CDR1 is SNHLY and CDR2 is FYNNEI in the germline V gene. The CDR3 extends over 14 amino acids. The CDR3 here is CASRVGTSVYEQYF. The CDR3, as DNA: TGTGCCAGCAGAGTCGGGACTAGCGTCTACGAGCAGTACTTC.

This clone was detected only once. J is TRBJ2-3 and V is TRBV7-6; D remains unclear. The CDR3 runs 14 residues. Germline CDR1 and CDR2: SGHVS and FNYEAQ. Trimming removed 1 base at V and 5 bases at J, with 10 bases between. The chain's CDR3 is CASSLVPLKDTQYF. CDR3 nucleotides: TGTGCCAGCAGCTTAGTCCCCCTTAAAGATACGCAGTATTTT.

This rearrangement joins TRBV2 to TRBJ2-5, with TRBD2 identical over 11 bases. V shed 5 bases, J shed 1 base, and the junction held 6 bases outside the gene matches. The CDR3 is 16 residues long. The germline V gene has CDR1 SNHLY and CDR2 FYNNEI. The CDR3 is CASSPFGLAGQETQYF. Here the CDR3 DNA reads TGTGCCAGCAGTCCCTTCGGACTAGCGGGCCAAGAGACCCAGTACTTC.

The J gene is TRBJ1-1, the V gene TRBV28; D is perhaps TRBD1 (6 bases). Trimming cost V 5 bases and J 0 bases, with 13 bases left between them. Germline loops: CDR1 MDHEN, CDR2 SYDVKM. There are 15 residues in the CDR3. CDR3 nucleotide sequence: TGTGCCAGCAGTAGACCCGGACAGTTGAACACTGAAGCTTTCTTT. Its protein is CASSRPGQLNTEAFF.

DNA for the CDR3: TGTGCCAGCAGCAAACCAAGGACAGGGCCTCCGGGGTACCTCATCGAGCAGTACTTC. It yields the protein CASSKPRTGPPGYLIEQYF. The J gene is TRBJ2-7, the V gene TRBV21-1; TRBD1 is the table's D call and was not checked against the DNA. TRBV21-1 is a documented pseudogene. The CDR3 extends over 19 amino acids.

The gene calls are TRBV2 and TRBJ1-2; D call uncertain. The length of the CDR3 is 12 residues. V shed 7 bases and J shed 1 base, with 7 bases lying between them. Germline values: CDR1 SNHLY, CDR2 FYNNEI. DNA of the CDR3: TGTGCCAGCACTCGAGATAACTATGGCTACACCTTC. Protein sequence: CASTRDNYGYTF.

V is TRBV9 and J is TRBJ2-5; TRBD2 aligns across 9 bases. Trimming took 0 bases from V and 4 from J; bases not matched to a gene: 10. CDR1 and CDR2 (germline): SGDLS, YYNGEE. The CDR3 is 17 amino acids. CDR3 sequence reads: CASSVGGGGALVETQYF. The CDR3 bases are TGTGCCAGCAGCGTAGGGGGCGGGGGGGCCCTGGTAGAGACCCAGTACTTC. Looking up the rest from reference TRBV9 and TRBJ2-5 gives the full variable domain: DSGVTQTPKHLITATGQRVTLRCSPRSGDLSVYWYQQSLDQGLQFLIQYYNGEERAKGNILERFSAQQFPDLHSELNLSSLELGDSALYFCASSVGGGGALVETQYFGPGTRLLVL.

This rearrangement joins TRBV4-2 to TRBJ2-6; TRBD1 agrees at 8 bases. After removal of 4 bases from V and 1 base from J, the junction contained 9 bases not matched to a gene. In germline, CDR1 is LGHNA, CDR2 YNFKEQ. The CDR3 loop spans 18 amino acids. Written as DNA, the CDR3 is TGTGCCAGCAGCCGTGAGGGACAGGTCTATTCTGGGGCCAACGTCCTGACTTTC. Translation: CASSREGQVYSGANVLTF.

The chain is built from TRBV19 and TRBJ2-7; 7 nucleotides align to TRBD1. Germline lookup yields CDR1 LNHDA and CDR2 SQIVND (reference sequence). V shed 3 bases and J 5 bases; nucleotides not matched to a gene: 7. The CDR3 loop spans 14 amino acids. CDR3 in DNA: TGTGCCAGTAGTATTCGACAGGGCTACCACGAGCAGTACTTC. It is translated as CASSIRQGYHEQYF.

This chain uses TRBV10-1 with TRBJ1-1; a weak D match, TRBD1 (6 bases). Trimming shortened V by 5 bases and J by 10 bases, and 17 bases separated the two germline ends. From germline, CDR1 is WNHNN and CDR2 SYGVQD (reference sequence). The CDR3 loop spans 13 amino acids. This CDR3 reads CASSPRLDRSAFF. CDR3 sequence (DNA): TGCGCCAGCAGTCCGCGTTTAGACAGGTCAGCTTTCTTT.

The chain recombines TRBV5-1 with TRBJ2-7; tentative D call: TRBD1 (6 bases). V lost 2 bases and J lost 5, with 11 bases in between. The CDR3 sequence is 13 residues long. Germline CDR1 SGHRS, CDR2 YFSETQ. This CDR3 is CASSFSSGDEQYF. CDR3 DNA: TGCGCCAGCAGCTTTTCGTCAGGGGACGAGCAGTACTTC.

This clone was observed a single time. The J gene is TRBJ2-2, the V gene TRBV5-1; 9 bases are shared with TRBD2. The J segment lost 3 bases and the V segment lost 6 bases, leaving 9 bases of the junction unmatched. The CDR3 runs to 16 residues. Per germline, CDR1 SGHRS and CDR2 YFSETQ. CDR3 region: CASKTLAGDDTGELFF. CDR3 nucleotide sequence: TGCGCCAGCAAGACTTTAGCGGGGGACGACACCGGGGAGCTGTTTTTT.

This clone was picked up many times. The V and J genes are TRBV7-8 and TRBJ1-5; 8 bases are shared with TRBD1. Per germline, CDR1 SGHVS and CDR2 FQNEAQ. The CDR3 contains 15 residues. J gave up 7 bases and V 3 bases, and 8 bases lay outside the gene matches. In DNA, the CDR3 is TGTGCCAGCAGCTTGGGTGACAGGGGAGGGCAGCCCCAGCATTTT. This gives the protein CASSLGDRGGQPQHF.

J is TRBJ2-7 and V is TRBV11-3; TRBD1 agrees at 7 bases. The CDR3 length is 13 residues. Germline-derived CDR1 and CDR2 are SGHNT and YENEEA. V gave up 4 bases and J gave up 6 bases; unmatched junction bases: 6. CDR3 bases: TGTGCCAGCAGCTCCCGACAGGGTTCCGAGCAGTACTTC. It is translated as CASSSRQGSEQYF.

To note about this clone: Other DNA sequences from this sample encode an identical CDR3 as well. CDR3 region: CASSVSGRGADTQYF. CDR3 nucleotides: TGTGCCAGCAGCGTTAGCGGGAGGGGAGCAGATACGCAGTATTTT. This chain links TRBV9 with TRBJ2-3; 11 bases fit TRBD2. V was pared by 2 bases and J by 4 bases, with 3 bases of the junction left unmatched. From germline, CDR1 is SGDLS and CDR2 YYNGEE. The CDR3 spans 15 residues. Drawing the rest from reference TRBV9 and TRBJ2-3, the complete variable domain is DSGVTQTPKHLITATGQRVTLRCSPRSGDLSVYWYQQSLDQGLQFLIQYYNGEERAKGNILERFSAQQFPDLHSELNLSSLELGDSALYFCASSVSGRGADTQYFGPGTRLTVL.

The chain combines TRBV15 with TRBJ1-2; D might be TRBD1 (5 bases). V was shortened by 9 bases and J by 7 bases, with 21 bases between the two germline ends. The germline V gene has CDR1 LNHNV and CDR2 YYDKDF (reference sequence). This CDR3 spans 14 amino acids. CDR3 nucleotides: TGTGCCACGTCGAGGGACGGGGGAGTTGTTGGCTACACCTTC. Amino acids: CATSRDGGVVGYTF.

The chain joins TRBV6-1 to TRBJ1-2; TRBD1 agrees at 8 bases. Losses at the gene ends were 2 bases for V and 1 base for J; bases not matched to a gene: 0. Per the germline V gene, CDR1 is MNHNS and CDR2 is SASEGT. The CDR3 contains 14 residues. DNA for the CDR3: TGTGCCAGCAGTGAAACAGGGGGTAACTATGGCTACACCTTC. This translates into CASSETGGNYGYTF.

This sequence joins TRBV5-4 and TRBJ2-3; the D is unclear. The germline CDR1 and CDR2 sequences are SGHNT and YYREEE (reference sequence). This CDR3 contains 14 residues. V was trimmed by 2 bases and J by 0 bases, leaving 7 bases between them. The CDR3 DNA reads as TGTGCCAGCAGCTTAGCTACTAGCACAGATACGCAGTATTTT. Its protein is CASSLATSTDTQYF.

The chain carries TRBV25-1 and TRBJ2-7; the match to TRBD2 covers 15 bases. Germline V gene sequence: CDR1 MGHDK, CDR2 SYGVNS. This CDR3 is 18 amino acids long. Germline trimming cut 5 bases from V and 2 bases from J; bases unmatched to any gene: 10. The CDR3 here is CASSKPGTSGRRPYEQYF. The CDR3 nucleotides are TGTGCCAGCAGTAAACCCGGGACTAGCGGGAGGAGACCCTACGAGCAGTACTTC.